This TCR beta chain was sequenced during a study of blood T cells in healthy people across ages. The authors extracted at least 5 micrograms of total RNA per sample. With a J-beta primer mix and a sample-barcoded 5' primer, a second PCR ran about 7 to 11 cycles. One entry per CDR3 protein results from TCRdb running MiXCR on the 5' RACE reads. The table lists hundreds of thousands of distinct CDR3 sequences, about 36% of them singletons, with around 13% in the top ten. Broader study findings: Estimated diversity across one million T cells was deemed an underestimate.

As regards this clonotype: Its specificity is not known.

The sample taken for sequencing was blood. The origin of this receptor is a young man in good health.

The CDR3, as DNA: TGCAGTGCCCGCCGCCCGGGACGTAACTCCTACGAGCAGTACTTC. Translated, it gives CSARRPGRNSYEQYF. The chain recombines TRBV20-1 with TRBJ2-7, with D perhaps given as TRBD1 or TRBD2 (5 bases each). In germline, CDR1 is DFQATT, CDR2 SNEGSKA (reference sequence). The CDR3 length is 15 residues. V gave up 6 bases and J gave up 0 bases, with 18 bases separating them.